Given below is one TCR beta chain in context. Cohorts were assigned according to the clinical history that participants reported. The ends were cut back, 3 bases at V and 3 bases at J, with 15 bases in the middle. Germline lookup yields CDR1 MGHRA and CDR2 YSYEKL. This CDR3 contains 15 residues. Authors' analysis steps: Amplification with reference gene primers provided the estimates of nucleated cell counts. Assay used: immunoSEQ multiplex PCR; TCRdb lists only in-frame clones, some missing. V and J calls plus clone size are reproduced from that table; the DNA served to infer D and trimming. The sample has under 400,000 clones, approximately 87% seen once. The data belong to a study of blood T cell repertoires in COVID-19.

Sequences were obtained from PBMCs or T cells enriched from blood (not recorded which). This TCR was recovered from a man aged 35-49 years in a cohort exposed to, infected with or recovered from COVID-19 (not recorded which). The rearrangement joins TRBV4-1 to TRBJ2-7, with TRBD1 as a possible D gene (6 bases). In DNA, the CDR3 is TGCGCCAGCAGCCAGGCCAGGGGAAGTTACTACGAGCAGTACTTC. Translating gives CASSQARGSYYEQYF.